One T cell receptor beta chain is described in this entry. Antigen unknown. This sample is part of a study of T-cell memory formation after mild COVID-19. In the study overall: Largely donor-specific TCR clusters were found. General study results and limits: CD4+ contracting clones lay mainly in CM and EM, CD8+ ones in EMRA. Pre-infection memory harbored some responding clones, suggesting cross-reactive memory joined.

V trimming: 6 bases; J trimming: 2 bases; junction bases outside the gene matches: 7. The V gene's germline CDR1 is SQVTM and CDR2 ANQGSEA. CDR3 length: 14 residues. Constant-segment primers were used for 5'RACE, and the resulting TCR alpha and TCR beta cDNA libraries carried sample barcodes and UMIs. Via MiXCR, TCRdb re-called the 5' RACE reads, giving one row per CDR3 protein. Counted here are approximately 100,000 distinct CDR3 sequences, 8.5% to 14% occurring once; the ten biggest clones make up approximately 40%. The TCR sequence derives from a man younger than 35 who had mild COVID-19 (a few samples of this study predate the infection). Cell type and time point are not known. This rearrangement joins TRBV29-1 to TRBJ2-7; 10 nucleotides align to TRBD1. Sequencing input: PBMCs or a T cell subset sorted from them (not recorded which). The CDR3 DNA follows: TGCAGCGTCGACGGGACAGGGGAAACCTACGAGCAGTACTTC. Translation gives CSVDGTGETYEQYF.